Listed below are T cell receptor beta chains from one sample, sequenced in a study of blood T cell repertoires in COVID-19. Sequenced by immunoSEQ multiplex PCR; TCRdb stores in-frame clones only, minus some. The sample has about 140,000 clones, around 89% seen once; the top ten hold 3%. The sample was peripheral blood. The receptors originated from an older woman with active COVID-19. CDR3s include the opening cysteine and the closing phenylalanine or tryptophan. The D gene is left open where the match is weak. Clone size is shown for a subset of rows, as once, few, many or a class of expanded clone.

CASSLGRPGTEAFF	TGTGCCAGCAGCTTAGGCCGGCCCGGGACTGAAGCTTTCTTT	.	.	TRBV11-2	TRBJ1-1
CASSEFGNRELYF	TGTGCCAGCAGTGAATTTGGGAACAGGGAATTGTACTTC	.	.	TRBV2	TRBJ2-7
CASSSQAGSGTDTQYF	TGTGCCAGCAGCTCTCAAGCGGGATCGGGTACAGATACGCAGTATTTT	TRBD2	few	TRBV7-2	TRBJ2-3
CASSEPPGTYNSPLHF	TGTGCCAGCAGTGAACCTCCAGGGACCTATAATTCACCCCTCCACTTT	.	.	TRBV2	TRBJ1-6
CASSPQGTDSYEQYF	TGTGCCAGCTCACCCCAGGGGACAGACTCCTACGAGCAGTACTTC	TRBD1	once	TRBV18	TRBJ2-7
CASSLSRSLLYEQYF	TGTGCCAGCAGTCTCTCCCGGAGTCTCCTCTACGAGCAGTACTTC	.	.	TRBV28	TRBJ2-7
CASSLTSGIADTQYF	TGTGCCAGCAGCTTGACTAGCGGGATTGCAGATACGCAGTATTTT	TRBD2	.	TRBV5-4	TRBJ2-3
CASSQDLGGFNEKLFF	TGCGCCAGCAGCCAAGATCTAGGGGGCTTCAATGAAAAACTGTTTTTT	TRBD1	.	TRBV4-1	TRBJ1-4
CASSFGGVTDTQYF	TGTGCCAGCAGTTTTGGAGGGGTCACAGATACGCAGTATTTT	.	.	TRBV28	TRBJ2-3
CASSLAGRTSDLNEQFF	TGTGCCAGCAGCTTGGCCGGAAGGACTAGCGATCTCAATGAGCAGTTCTTC	TRBD2	.	TRBV5-4	TRBJ2-1
CASSPVSGMNTEAFF	TGTGCCAGCAGCCCTGTATCGGGGATGAACACTGAAGCTTTCTTT	.	.	TRBV5-4	TRBJ1-1
CASSRQGADEQYF	TGCGCCAGCAGCCGACAGGGGGCGGACGAGCAGTACTTC	TRBD1	.	TRBV5-1	TRBJ2-7
CASTSSPMGGRWEKLFF	TGTGCCAGCACCTCTAGCCCGATGGGTGGGAGATGGGAAAAACTGTTTTTT	.	.	TRBV7-9	TRBJ1-4
CASSQRGTDTQYF	TGTGCCAGCAGCCAGCGGGGGACAGATACGCAGTATTTT	TRBD2	.	TRBV3-1/TRBV3-2	TRBJ2-3
CASSLAGVQETQYF	TGCGCCAGCAGCTTGGCGGGGGTACAAGAGACCCAGTACTTC	.	.	TRBV5-1	TRBJ2-5
CASSLGTGAANEKLFF	TGTGCCAGCAGCTTAGGTACAGGGGCGGCTAATGAAAAACTGTTTTTT	TRBD1	.	TRBV11-2	TRBJ1-4
CASSLVDSVGNSNQPQHF	TGTGCCAGCAGCTTAGTGGACAGTGTCGGAAATAGCAATCAGCCCCAGCATTTT	.	.	TRBV7-8	TRBJ1-5
CASSISVNTEAFF	TGTGCCAGTAGTATATCAGTGAACACTGAAGCTTTCTTT	.	.	TRBV19	TRBJ1-1
CASSPTGNGYGYTF	TGTGCCAGCAGCCCTACAGGGAACGGCTATGGCTACACCTTC	.	.	TRBV7-2	TRBJ1-2
CASSWWQGAGNTIYF	TGTGCCAGCAGCTGGTGGCAGGGCGCTGGAAACACCATATATTTT	.	.	TRBV5-6	TRBJ1-3
CASKGGSSGANVLTF	TGTGCCAGTAAAGGGGGCAGCTCTGGGGCCAACGTCCTGACTTTC	TRBD1	.	TRBV19	TRBJ2-6
CATSSRDRASYEQYF	TGTGCCACCAGCAGCCGGGACAGGGCTTCCTACGAGCAGTACTTC	TRBD1	.	TRBV15	TRBJ2-7
CASSSPGQGAYEQYF	TGTGCCAGCAGCTCCCCGGGACAGGGGGCCTACGAGCAGTACTTC	TRBD1	.	TRBV7-9	TRBJ2-7
CASSSSHAGGETQYF	TGTGCCAGCAGCTCGTCCCACGCGGGAGGGGAGACCCAGTACTTC	TRBD2	.	TRBV7-2	TRBJ2-5
CASSLGLWRGYTF	TGTGCCAGCAGCCTGGGCCTATGGCGGGGCTACACCTTC	.	.	TRBV5-8	TRBJ1-2
CASSLRELAGGSYEQYF	TGTGCCAGCAGCTTACGGGAACTAGCGGGAGGCTCCTACGAGCAGTACTTC	TRBD2	.	TRBV7-3	TRBJ2-7
CASSVEVGTSGPLFVNEQFF	TGTGCCAGCAGCGTAGAGGTCGGGACTAGCGGACCACTGTTCGTCAATGAGCAGTTCTTC	TRBD2	.	TRBV9	TRBJ2-1
CASSPRPGTSGRSDEQFF	TGTGCCAGCTCACCCCGTCCCGGGACTAGCGGGAGAAGTGATGAGCAGTTCTTC	TRBD2	.	TRBV18	TRBJ2-1
CASSLGTGVETQYF	TGTGCCAGCAGCCTAGGGACAGGGGTGGAGACCCAGTACTTC	TRBD1	.	TRBV5-6	TRBJ2-5
CASSPEQGGNQPQHF	TGTGCCAGCAGCCCCGAACAGGGGGGTAATCAGCCCCAGCATTTT	TRBD1	.	TRBV7-6	TRBJ1-5
CAISVQGPSPNEQFF	TGTGCCATCAGTGTTCAGGGTCCTAGTCCAAATGAGCAGTTCTTC	.	.	TRBV10-3	TRBJ2-1
CASSARTGALNTEAFF	TGTGCCAGCAGCGCTCGGACAGGGGCTTTGAACACTGAAGCTTTCTTT	TRBD1	.	TRBV7-9	TRBJ1-1
CSVGPRDTQYF	TGCAGCGTTGGGCCCCGAGATACGCAGTATTTT	.	.	TRBV29-1	TRBJ2-3
CASKLRGGGETQYF	TGTGCCAGCAAGCTAAGGGGGGGAGGAGAGACCCAGTACTTC	.	.	TRBV7-9	TRBJ2-5
CASSQEGGWGGPKNIQYF	TGTGCCAGCAGCCAAGAGGGGGGTTGGGGAGGGCCCAAAAACATTCAGTACTTC	TRBD2	.	TRBV4-2	TRBJ2-4
CASSFGMTATNTGYTF	TGTGCCAGCAGCTTCGGCATGACAGCTACTAATACGGGCTACACCTTC	.	.	TRBV5-6	TRBJ1-2
CASSLRSGRAYEQYF	TGTGCCAGCAGTTTAAGAAGCGGGAGGGCCTACGAGCAGTACTTC	TRBD2	.	TRBV27	TRBJ2-7
CSARAGETQYF	TGCAGCGCCCGTGCAGGAGAGACCCAGTACTTC	.	.	TRBV20-1	TRBJ2-5
CASSERQGASGTDTQYF	TGTGCCAGCAGTGAAAGACAGGGGGCGTCAGGCACAGATACGCAGTATTTT	TRBD1	.	TRBV2	TRBJ2-3
CASSLESLKPYF	TGTGCCAGCAGCTTAGAGTCCCTAAAGCCGTACTTC	.	.	TRBV7-2	TRBJ2-7
CASSAGTSGPRFYEQYF	TGTGCCAGCAGTGCCGGGACTAGCGGGCCTAGGTTCTACGAGCAGTACTTC	TRBD2	.	TRBV6-2/TRBV6-3	TRBJ2-7
CASSPRPGTIGLNYYEQYF	TGTGCCAGCAGCCCGCGCCCAGGGACAATTGGACTGAATTACTACGAGCAGTACTTC	.	.	TRBV7-9	TRBJ2-7
CASSTTRGLAGARTGELFF	TGTGCCAGCAGTACCACTCGTGGACTAGCGGGAGCACGGACCGGGGAGCTGTTTTTT	TRBD2	.	TRBV28	TRBJ2-2
CASSYLGRTNEKLFF	TGTGCCAGCAGTTACTTGGGGAGAACTAATGAAAAACTGTTTTTT	.	.	TRBV6-2/TRBV6-3	TRBJ1-4
CATSDHRVFEETQYF	TGTGCCACCAGTGATCACCGGGTCTTCGAGGAGACCCAGTACTTC	.	once	TRBV24-1	TRBJ2-5
CASSGTAGEKLFF	TGTGCCAGCAGCGGGACAGCAGGTGAAAAACTGTTTTTT	TRBD1	once	TRBV7-9	TRBJ1-4
CASSLSRGSRLLSGNTIYF	TGTGCCAGCAGTTTATCCCGGGGGTCCCGACTCCTCTCTGGAAACACCATATATTTT	.	.	TRBV28	TRBJ1-3
CASSFGTQETQYF	TGTGCCAGCAGCTTTGGCACCCAAGAGACCCAGTACTTC	.	.	TRBV5-5	TRBJ2-5
CASIPRTLGSYEQYF	TGTGCCAGTATCCCCCGAACGCTAGGCTCCTACGAGCAGTACTTC	.	.	TRBV19	TRBJ2-7